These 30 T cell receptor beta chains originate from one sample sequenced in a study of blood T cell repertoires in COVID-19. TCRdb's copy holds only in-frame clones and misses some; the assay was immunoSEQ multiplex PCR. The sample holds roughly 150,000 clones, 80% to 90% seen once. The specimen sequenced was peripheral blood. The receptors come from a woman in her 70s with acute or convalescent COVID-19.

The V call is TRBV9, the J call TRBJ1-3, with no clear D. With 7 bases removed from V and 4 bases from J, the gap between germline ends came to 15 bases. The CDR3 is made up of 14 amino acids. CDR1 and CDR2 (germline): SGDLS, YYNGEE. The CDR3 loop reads CASRSTYRGNTIYF. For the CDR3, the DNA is TGTGCCAGCCGGTCCACCTATAGAGGAAACACCATATATTTT.

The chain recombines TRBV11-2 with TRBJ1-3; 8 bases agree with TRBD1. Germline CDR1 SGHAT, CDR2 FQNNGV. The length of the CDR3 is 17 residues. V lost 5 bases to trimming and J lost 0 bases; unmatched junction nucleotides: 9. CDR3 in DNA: TGTGCCAGCAGCGTTGCAGGGGGCACGAGCTCTGGAAACACCATATATTTT. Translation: CASSVAGGTSSGNTIYF. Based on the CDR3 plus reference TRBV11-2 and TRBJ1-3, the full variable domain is EAGVAQSPRYKIIEKRQSVAFWCNPISGHATLYWYQQILGQGPKLLIQFQNNGVVDDSQLPKDRFSAERLKGVDSTLKIQPAKLEDSAVYLCASSVAGGTSSGNTIYFGEGSWLTVV.

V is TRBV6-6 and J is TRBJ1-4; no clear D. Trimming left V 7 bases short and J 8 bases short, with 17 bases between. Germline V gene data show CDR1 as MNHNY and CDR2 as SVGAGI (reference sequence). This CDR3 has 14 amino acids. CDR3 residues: CASTYSGFEEKLFF. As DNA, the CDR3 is TGTGCCAGCACCTACTCCGGGTTTGAAGAAAAACTGTTTTTT.

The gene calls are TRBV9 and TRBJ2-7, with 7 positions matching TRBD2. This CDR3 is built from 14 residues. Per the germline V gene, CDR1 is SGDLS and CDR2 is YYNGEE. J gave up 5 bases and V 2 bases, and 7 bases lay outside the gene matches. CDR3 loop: CASSVGGSGDEQYV. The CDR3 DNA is TGTGCCAGCAGCGTCGGAGGGAGCGGGGACGAGCAGTACGTC.

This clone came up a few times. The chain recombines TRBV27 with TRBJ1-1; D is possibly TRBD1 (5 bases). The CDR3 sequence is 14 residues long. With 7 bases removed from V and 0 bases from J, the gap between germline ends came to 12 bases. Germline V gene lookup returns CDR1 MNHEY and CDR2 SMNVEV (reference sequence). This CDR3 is CASKTTGLNTEAFF. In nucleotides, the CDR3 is TGTGCCAGCAAAACCACAGGCCTGAACACTGAAGCTTTCTTT.

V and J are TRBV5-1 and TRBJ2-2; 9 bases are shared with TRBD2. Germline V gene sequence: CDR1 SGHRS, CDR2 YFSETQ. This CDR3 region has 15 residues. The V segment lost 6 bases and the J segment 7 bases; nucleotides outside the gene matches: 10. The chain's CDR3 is CASTVLAGTIGELFF. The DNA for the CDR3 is TGCGCCAGCACCGTCCTAGCGGGGACAATCGGGGAGCTGTTTTTT.

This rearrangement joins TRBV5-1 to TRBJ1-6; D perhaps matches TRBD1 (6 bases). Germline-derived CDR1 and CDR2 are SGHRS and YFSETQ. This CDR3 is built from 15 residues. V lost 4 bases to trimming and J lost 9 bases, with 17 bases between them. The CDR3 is CASSPGPGEGSPLHF. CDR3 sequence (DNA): TGCGCCAGCAGCCCCGGCCCAGGGGAGGGTTCACCCCTCCACTTT. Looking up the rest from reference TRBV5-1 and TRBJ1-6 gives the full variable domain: KAGVTQTPRYLIKTRGQQVTLSCSPISGHRSVSWYQQTPGQGLQFLFEYFSETQRNKGNFPGRFSGRQFSNSRSEMNVSTLELGDSALYLCASSPGPGEGSPLHFGNGTRLTVT.

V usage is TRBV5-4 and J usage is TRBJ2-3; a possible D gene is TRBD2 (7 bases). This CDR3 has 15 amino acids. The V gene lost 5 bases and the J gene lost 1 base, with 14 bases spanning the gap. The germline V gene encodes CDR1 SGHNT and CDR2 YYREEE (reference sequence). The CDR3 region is CASSFRGGRTDTQYF. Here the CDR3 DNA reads TGTGCCAGCAGTTTTAGGGGGGGGCGCACAGATACGCAGTATTTT.

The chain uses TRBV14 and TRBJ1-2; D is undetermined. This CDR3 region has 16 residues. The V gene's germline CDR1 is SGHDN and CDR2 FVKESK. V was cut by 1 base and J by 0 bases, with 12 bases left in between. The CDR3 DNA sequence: TGTGCCAGCAGCCAAGTTGGGCTCGGTCCTAACTATGGCTACACCTTC. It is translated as CASSQVGLGPNYGYTF.

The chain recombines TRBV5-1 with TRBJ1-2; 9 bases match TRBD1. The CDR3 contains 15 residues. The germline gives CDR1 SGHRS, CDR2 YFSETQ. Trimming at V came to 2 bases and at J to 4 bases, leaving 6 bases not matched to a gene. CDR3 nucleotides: TGCGCCAGCAGCTTCGGGACAGGGACGACCTATGGCTACACCTTC. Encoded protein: CASSFGTGTTYGYTF.

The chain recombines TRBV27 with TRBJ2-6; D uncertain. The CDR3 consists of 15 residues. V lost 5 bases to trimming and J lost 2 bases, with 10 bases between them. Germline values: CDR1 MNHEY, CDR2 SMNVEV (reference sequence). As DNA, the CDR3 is TGTGCCAGCAGTCCCCTCCCCCCTGGGGCCAACGTCCTGACTTTC. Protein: CASSPLPPGANVLTF.

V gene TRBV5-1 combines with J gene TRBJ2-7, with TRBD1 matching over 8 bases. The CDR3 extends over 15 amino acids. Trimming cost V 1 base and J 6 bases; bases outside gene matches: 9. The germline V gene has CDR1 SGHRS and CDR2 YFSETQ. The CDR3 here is CASSLHGTGRFEQYF. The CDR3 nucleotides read TGCGCCAGCAGCTTGCACGGGACAGGCCGATTCGAGCAGTACTTC.

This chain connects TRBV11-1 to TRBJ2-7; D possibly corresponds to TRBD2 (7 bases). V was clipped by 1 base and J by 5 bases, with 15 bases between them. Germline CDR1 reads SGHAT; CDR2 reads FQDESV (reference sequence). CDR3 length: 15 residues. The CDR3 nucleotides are TGTGCCAGCAGCTTAGAGGGGGGGGCAGTCGACGAGCAGTACTTC. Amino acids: CASSLEGGAVDEQYF. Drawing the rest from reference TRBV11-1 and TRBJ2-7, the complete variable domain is EAEVAQSPRYKITEKSQAVAFWCDPISGHATLYWYRQILGQGPELLVQFQDESVVDDSQLPKDRFSAERLKGVDSTLKIQPAELGDSAMYLCASSLEGGAVDEQYFGPGTRLTVT.

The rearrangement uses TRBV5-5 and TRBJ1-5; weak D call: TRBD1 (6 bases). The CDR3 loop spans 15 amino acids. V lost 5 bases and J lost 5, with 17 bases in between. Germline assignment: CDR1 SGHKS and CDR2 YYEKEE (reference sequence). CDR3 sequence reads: CASSWLWGPDQPQHF. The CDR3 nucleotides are TGTGCCAGCAGTTGGCTCTGGGGGCCGGATCAGCCCCAGCATTTT.

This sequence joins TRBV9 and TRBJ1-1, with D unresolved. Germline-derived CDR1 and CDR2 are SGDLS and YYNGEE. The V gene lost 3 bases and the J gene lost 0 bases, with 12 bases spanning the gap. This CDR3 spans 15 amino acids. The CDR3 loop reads CASSGASRLNTEAFF. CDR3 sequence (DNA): TGTGCCAGCAGCGGGGCCTCACGATTGAACACTGAAGCTTTCTTT.

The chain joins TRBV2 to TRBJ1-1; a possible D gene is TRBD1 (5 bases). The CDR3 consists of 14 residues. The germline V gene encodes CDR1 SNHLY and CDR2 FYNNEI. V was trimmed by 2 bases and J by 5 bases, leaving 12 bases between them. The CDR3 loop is CASSEQGFWTEAFF. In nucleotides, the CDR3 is TGTGCCAGCAGTGAACAGGGTTTTTGGACTGAAGCTTTCTTT.

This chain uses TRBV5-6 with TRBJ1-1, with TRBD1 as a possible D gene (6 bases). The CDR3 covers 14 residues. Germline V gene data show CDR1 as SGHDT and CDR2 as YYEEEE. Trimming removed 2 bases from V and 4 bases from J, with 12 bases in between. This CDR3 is CASSFTGYLTEAFF. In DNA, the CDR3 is TGTGCCAGCAGCTTTACAGGGTATCTCACTGAAGCTTTCTTT. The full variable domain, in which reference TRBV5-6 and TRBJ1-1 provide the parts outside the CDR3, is DAGVTQSPTHLIKTRGQQVTLRCSPKSGHDTVSWYQQALGQGPQFIFQYYEEEERQRGNFPDRFSGHQFPNYSSELNVNALLLGDSALYLCASSFTGYLTEAFFGQGTRLTVV.

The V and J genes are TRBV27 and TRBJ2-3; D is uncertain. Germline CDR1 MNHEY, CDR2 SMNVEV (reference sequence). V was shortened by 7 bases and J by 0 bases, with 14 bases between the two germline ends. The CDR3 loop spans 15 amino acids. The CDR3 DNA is TGTGCCAGCACCCCTTCCCGTATTAGCACAGATACGCAGTATTTT. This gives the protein CASTPSRISTDTQYF.

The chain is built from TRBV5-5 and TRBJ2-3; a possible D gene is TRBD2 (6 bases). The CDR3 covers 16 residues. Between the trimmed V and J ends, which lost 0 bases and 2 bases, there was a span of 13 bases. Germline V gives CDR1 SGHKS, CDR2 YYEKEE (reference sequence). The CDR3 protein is CASSLEAGGPTDTQYF. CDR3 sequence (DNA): TGTGCCAGCAGCTTGGAGGCCGGAGGGCCCACAGATACGCAGTATTTT.

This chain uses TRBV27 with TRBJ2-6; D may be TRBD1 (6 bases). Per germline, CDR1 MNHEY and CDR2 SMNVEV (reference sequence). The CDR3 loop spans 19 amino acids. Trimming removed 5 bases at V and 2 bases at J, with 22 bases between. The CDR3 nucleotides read TGTGCCAGCAGTATCTCAAGACAGGCCCTATCCCCTGGGGCCAACGTCCTGACTTTC. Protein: CASSISRQALSPGANVLTF. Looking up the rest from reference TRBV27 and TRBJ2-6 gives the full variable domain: EAQVTQNPRYLITVTGKKLTVTCSQNMNHEYMSWYRQDPGLGLRQIYYSMNVEVTDKGDVPEGYKVSRKEKRNFPLILESPSPNQTSLYFCASSISRQALSPGANVLTFGAGSRLTVL.

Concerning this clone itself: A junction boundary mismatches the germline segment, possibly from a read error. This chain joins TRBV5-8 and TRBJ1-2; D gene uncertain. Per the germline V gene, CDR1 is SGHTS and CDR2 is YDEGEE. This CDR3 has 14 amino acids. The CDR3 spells CASRFPVANYGYTF. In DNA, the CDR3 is TGTGCCAGCCGCTTCCCCGTAGCTAACTATGGCTACACCTTC.

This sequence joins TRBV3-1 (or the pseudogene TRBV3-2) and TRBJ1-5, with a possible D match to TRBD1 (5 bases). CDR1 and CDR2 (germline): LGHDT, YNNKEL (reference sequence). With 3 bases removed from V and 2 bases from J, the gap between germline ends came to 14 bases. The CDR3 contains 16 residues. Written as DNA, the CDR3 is TGTGCCAGCAGCCACTGGGACTCCGGGGGCAATCAGCCCCAGCATTTT. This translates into CASSHWDSGGNQPQHF.

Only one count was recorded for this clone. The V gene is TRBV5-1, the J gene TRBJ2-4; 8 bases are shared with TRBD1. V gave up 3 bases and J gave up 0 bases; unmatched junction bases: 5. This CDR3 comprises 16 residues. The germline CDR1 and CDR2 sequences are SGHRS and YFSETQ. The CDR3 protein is CASSSTGGLAKNIQYF. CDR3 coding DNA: TGCGCCAGCAGCTCAACAGGGGGGCTAGCCAAAAACATTCAGTACTTC. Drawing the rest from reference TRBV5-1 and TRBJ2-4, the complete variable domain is KAGVTQTPRYLIKTRGQQVTLSCSPISGHRSVSWYQQTPGQGLQFLFEYFSETQRNKGNFPGRFSGRQFSNSRSEMNVSTLELGDSALYLCASSSTGGLAKNIQYFGAGTRLSVL.

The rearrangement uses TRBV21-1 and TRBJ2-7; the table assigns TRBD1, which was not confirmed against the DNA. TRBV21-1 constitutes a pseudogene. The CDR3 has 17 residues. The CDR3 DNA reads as TGTGCCAGCAGCACTCCCAGAGACAGGGCCACTAGCTACGAGCAGTACGTC. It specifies CASSTPRDRATSYEQYV.

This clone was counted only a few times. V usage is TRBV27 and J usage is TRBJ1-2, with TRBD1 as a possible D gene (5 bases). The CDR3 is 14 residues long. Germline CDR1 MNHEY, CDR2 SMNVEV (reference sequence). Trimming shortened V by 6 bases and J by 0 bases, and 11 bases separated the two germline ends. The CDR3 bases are TGTGCCAGCAGACAAGGGGTCCCTAACTATGGCTACACCTTC. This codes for CASRQGVPNYGYTF.

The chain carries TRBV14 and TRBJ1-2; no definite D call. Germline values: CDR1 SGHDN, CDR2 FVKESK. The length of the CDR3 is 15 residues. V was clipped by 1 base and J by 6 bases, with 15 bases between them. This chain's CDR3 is CASSQGGYRYNGYTF. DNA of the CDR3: TGTGCCAGCAGCCAAGGAGGGTATCGGTACAATGGCTACACCTTC.

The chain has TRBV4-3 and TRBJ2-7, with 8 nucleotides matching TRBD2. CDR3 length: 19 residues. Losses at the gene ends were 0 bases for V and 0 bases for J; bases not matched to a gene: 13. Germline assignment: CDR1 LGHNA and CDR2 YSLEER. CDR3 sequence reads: CASSQDWKAGAASSYEQYF. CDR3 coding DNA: TGCGCCAGCAGCCAAGATTGGAAAGCGGGGGCCGCTAGCTCCTACGAGCAGTACTTC.

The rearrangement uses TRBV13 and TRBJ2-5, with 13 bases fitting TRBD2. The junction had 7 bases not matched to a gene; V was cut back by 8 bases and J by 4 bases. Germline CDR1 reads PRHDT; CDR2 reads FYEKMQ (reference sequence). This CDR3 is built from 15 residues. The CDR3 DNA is TGTGCCAGCCAGATGACTAGCGGGGGGAGAGAGACCCAGTACTTC. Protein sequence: CASQMTSGGRETQYF.

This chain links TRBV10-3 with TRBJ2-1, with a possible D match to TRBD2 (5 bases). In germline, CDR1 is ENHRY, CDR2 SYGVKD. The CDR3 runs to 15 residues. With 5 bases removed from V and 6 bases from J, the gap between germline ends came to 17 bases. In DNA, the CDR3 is TGTGCCATCAGTCTCCGGGCCGGGGAGCCCAATGAGCAGTTCTTC. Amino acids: CAISLRAGEPNEQFF.

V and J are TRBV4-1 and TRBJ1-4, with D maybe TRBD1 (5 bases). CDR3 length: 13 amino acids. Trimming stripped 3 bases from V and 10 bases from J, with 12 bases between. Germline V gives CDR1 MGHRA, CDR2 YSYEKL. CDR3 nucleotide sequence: TGCGCCAGCAGCCAGGGACGAGCGGGAAAACTGTTTTTT. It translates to CASSQGRAGKLFF.